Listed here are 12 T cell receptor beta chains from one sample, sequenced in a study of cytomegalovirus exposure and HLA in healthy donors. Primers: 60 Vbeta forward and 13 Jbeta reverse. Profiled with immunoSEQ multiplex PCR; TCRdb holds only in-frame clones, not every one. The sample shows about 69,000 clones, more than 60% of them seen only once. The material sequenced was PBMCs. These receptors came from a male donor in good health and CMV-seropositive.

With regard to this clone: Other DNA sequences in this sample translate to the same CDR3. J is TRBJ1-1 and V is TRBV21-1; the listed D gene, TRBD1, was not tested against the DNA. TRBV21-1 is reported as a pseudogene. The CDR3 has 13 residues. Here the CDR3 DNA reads TGTGCCAGCAGTGACAGGAAGAACACCGAAGCTTTCTTT. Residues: CASSDRKNTEAFF.

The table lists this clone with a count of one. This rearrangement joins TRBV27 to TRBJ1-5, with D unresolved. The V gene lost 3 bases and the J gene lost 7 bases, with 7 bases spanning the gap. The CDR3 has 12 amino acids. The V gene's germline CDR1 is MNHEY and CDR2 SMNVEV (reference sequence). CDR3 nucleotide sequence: TGTGCCAGCAGTTTTAGCCCCCAGCCCCAGCATTTT. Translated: CASSFSPQPQHF.

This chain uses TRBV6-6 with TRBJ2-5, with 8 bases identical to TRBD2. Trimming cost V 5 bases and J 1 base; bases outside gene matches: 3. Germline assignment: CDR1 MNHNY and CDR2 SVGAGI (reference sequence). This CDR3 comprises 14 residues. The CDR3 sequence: CASSPLAVQETQYF. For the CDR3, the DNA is TGTGCCAGCAGTCCACTAGCGGTCCAAGAGACCCAGTACTTC.

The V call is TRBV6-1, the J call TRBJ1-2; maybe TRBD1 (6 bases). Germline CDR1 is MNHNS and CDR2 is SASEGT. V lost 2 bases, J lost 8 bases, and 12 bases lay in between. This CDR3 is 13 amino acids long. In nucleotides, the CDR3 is TGTGCCAGCAGTGAACACGCCCAGGGGGGCTACACCTTC. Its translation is CASSEHAQGGYTF.

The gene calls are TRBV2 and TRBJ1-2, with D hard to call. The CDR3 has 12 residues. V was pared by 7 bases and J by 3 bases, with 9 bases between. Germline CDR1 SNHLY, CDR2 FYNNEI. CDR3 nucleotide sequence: TGTGCCAGCAAATTAACAGACTATGGCTACACCTTC. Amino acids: CASKLTDYGYTF.

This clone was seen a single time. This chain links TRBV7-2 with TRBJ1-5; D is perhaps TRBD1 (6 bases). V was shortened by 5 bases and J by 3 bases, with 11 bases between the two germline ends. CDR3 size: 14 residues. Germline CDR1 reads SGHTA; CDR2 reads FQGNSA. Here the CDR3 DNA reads TGTGCCAGCAGCCAAGGACAGCTCAATCAGCCCCAGCATTTT. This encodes CASSQGQLNQPQHF. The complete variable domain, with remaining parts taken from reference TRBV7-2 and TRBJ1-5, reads GAGVSQSPSNKVTEKGKDVELRCDPISGHTALYWYRQSLGQGLEFLIYFQGNSAPDKSGLPSDRFSAERTGGSVSTLTIQRTQQEDSAVYLCASSQGQLNQPQHFGDGTRLSIL.

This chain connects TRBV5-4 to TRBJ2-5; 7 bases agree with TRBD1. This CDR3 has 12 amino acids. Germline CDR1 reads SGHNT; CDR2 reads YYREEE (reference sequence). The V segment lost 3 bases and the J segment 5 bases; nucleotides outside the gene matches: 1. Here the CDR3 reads CASSSRGETQYF. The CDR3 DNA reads TGTGCCAGCAGCTCCAGGGGGGAGACCCAGTACTTC. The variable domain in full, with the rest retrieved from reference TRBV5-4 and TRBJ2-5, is ETGVTQSPTHLIKTRGQQVTLRCSSQSGHNTVSWYQQALGQGPQFIFQYYREEENGRGNFPPRFSGLQFPNYSSELNVNALELDDSALYLCASSSRGETQYFGPGTRLLVL.

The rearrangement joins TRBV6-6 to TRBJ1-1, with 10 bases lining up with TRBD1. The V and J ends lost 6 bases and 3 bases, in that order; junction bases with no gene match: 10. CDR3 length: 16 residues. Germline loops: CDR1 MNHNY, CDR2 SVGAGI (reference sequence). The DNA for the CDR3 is TGTGCCAGCAGCCCCGGACAGGGGGATGTTGACACTGAAGCTTTCTTT. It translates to CASSPGQGDVDTEAFF.

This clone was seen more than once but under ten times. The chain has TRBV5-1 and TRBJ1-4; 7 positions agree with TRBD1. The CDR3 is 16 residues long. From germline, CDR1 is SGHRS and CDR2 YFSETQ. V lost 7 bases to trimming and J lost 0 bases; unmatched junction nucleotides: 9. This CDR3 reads CASQGPTGATNEKLFF. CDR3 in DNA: TGCGCCAGCCAGGGGCCTACAGGGGCAACTAATGAAAAACTGTTTTTT.

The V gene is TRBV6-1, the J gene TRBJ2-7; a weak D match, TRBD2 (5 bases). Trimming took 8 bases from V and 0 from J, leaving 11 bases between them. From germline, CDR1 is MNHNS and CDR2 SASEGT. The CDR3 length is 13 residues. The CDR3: CASFPGVSYEQYF. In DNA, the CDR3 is TGTGCCAGCTTCCCCGGGGTCTCCTACGAGCAGTACTTC.

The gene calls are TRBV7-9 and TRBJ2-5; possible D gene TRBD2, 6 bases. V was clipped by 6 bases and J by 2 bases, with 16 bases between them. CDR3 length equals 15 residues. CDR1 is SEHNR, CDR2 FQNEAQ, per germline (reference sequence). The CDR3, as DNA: TGTGCCAGCAGTCCTAGTGCCGGGAGTCAAGAGACCCAGTACTTC. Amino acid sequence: CASSPSAGSQETQYF.

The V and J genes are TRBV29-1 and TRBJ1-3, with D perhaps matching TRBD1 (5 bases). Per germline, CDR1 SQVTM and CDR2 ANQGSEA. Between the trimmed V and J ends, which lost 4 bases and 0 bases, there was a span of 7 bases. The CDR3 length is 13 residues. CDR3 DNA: TGCAGCGTTGTACAGGACTCTGGAAACACCATATATTTT. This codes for CSVVQDSGNTIYF.